These 7 T cell receptor beta chains were all obtained from the same sample, sequenced in a study of blood T cell repertoires in COVID-19. Profiling relied on immunoSEQ multiplex PCR, and the TCRdb table lists in-frame clones only, not all of them. Here the sample spans about 670,000 clones, over 80% being singletons. What was sequenced was peripheral blood. These receptors were taken from a woman in her late teens or twenties with acute or convalescent COVID-19.

V usage is TRBV4-1 and J usage is TRBJ1-4; no firm D call. The CDR3 runs 14 residues. V dropped 0 bases and J dropped 4 bases, with 6 bases sitting between them. Germline V gives CDR1 MGHRA, CDR2 YSYEKL. In nucleotides, the CDR3 is TGCGCCAGCAGCCAAGAACGAGATAATGAAAAACTGTTTTTT. Translation gives CASSQERDNEKLFF.

The V and J genes are TRBV3-1 (or the pseudogene TRBV3-2) and TRBJ2-3; 9 nucleotides line up with TRBD2. V lost 4 bases, J lost 3 bases, and 8 bases stayed unmatched. The CDR3 runs to 16 residues. Germline CDR1 is LGHDT and CDR2 is YNNKEL (reference sequence). CDR3 sequence (DNA): TGTGCCAGCAGCCTATCTGGCGGGGGGGGGACAGATACGCAGTATTTT. It encodes CASSLSGGGGTDTQYF.

This rearrangement joins TRBV29-1 to TRBJ2-7, with 7 nucleotides matching TRBD1. Germline V lookup: CDR1 SQVTM, CDR2 ANQGSEA. J lost 3 bases, V lost 6 bases, and 14 bases had no gene match. The CDR3 contains 15 residues. CDR3 nucleotides: TGCAGCGTCAAGCCTTCGGACAGGCCACACTACGAGCAGTACTTC. As protein: CSVKPSDRPHYEQYF.

The V and J genes are TRBV19 and TRBJ2-7; no firm D call. V shed 1 base and J shed 0 bases, with 10 bases lying between them. Germline-derived CDR1 and CDR2 are LNHDA and SQIVND (reference sequence). This CDR3 region has 15 residues. The DNA of the CDR3 is TGTGCCAGTAGTATAGTGGTGACGGGCTCCTACGAGCAGTACTTC. Translating gives CASSIVVTGSYEQYF.

The rearrangement joins TRBV28 to TRBJ2-3, with TRBD1 matching 10 bases. This CDR3 is 16 amino acids long. V gave up 8 bases and J gave up 6 bases; unmatched junction bases: 14. Germline CDR1 is MDHEN and CDR2 is SYDVKM. CDR3 DNA sequence: TGTGCCAGCGGCTCACCCCGGACAGGGGGAGGGGATACGCAGTATTTT. Protein: CASGSPRTGGGDTQYF.

The chain recombines TRBV19 with TRBJ1-3; D gene uncertain. Germline V gives CDR1 LNHDA, CDR2 SQIVND (reference sequence). V was cut by 7 bases and J by 6 bases, with 22 bases left in between. The CDR3 runs 16 residues. CDR3 nucleotides: TGTGCCAGTACCATTTCGGGTGGCCAGAAAGAAAACACCATATATTTT. Protein sequence: CASTISGGQKENTIYF.

V is TRBV18 and J is TRBJ2-1; D not certain. From germline, CDR1 is KGHSH and CDR2 LQKENI. Trimming stripped 4 bases from V and 3 bases from J, with 13 bases between. This CDR3 has 15 amino acids. CDR3 region: CASSLDLKSYNEQFF. In DNA, the CDR3 is TGTGCCAGCTCACTCGACTTGAAAAGCTACAATGAGCAGTTCTTC.